Following are 19 T cell receptor beta chains from one sample sequenced in a study of cytomegalovirus exposure and HLA in healthy donors (dated by TCRdb to 2015 to 2018). The library was obtained by the immunoSEQ multiplex PCR assay. For the multiplex PCR, a mixture combining 60 forward primers for TCR Vbeta segments and 13 reverse primers for TCR Jbeta segments was used. TCRdb stores this immuneACCESS table with in-frame sequences only. Part of the clones is absent; in the studies checked, under half of the shortfall reflects unresolved V genes, and no reason is known for the rest. The sample yields 150,000 to 190,000 clones; approximately 82% were counted once. The leading ten clones occupy around 6.6% of the sample. The sequencing input was PBMCs. These receptors were obtained from a woman aged 50 to 60 in good health and CMV-seropositive.

The chain is built from TRBV5-1 and TRBJ2-4, with 7 bases lining up with TRBD1. CDR3 length: 16 residues. Germline CDR1 SGHRS, CDR2 YFSETQ. V shed 2 bases, J shed 0 bases, and the junction held 5 bases outside the gene matches. The CDR3 region has the DNA TGCGCCAGCAGCTTCGGGACAGCCTTAGCCAAAAACATTCAGTACTTC. This translates into CASSFGTALAKNIQYF.

The chain joins TRBV10-3 to TRBJ2-6; a possible D gene is TRBD1 (5 bases). The V end was cut by 11 bases, the J end by 4 bases, with 18 bases between. The V gene's germline CDR1 is ENHRY and CDR2 SYGVKD. The CDR3 is 15 residues long. The CDR3 loop reads CALSPGSTGANVLTF. The CDR3 DNA sequence: TGTGCCCTCTCTCCAGGGTCTACAGGGGCCAACGTCCTGACTTTC.

The V gene is TRBV18, the J gene TRBJ1-2, with D possibly matching TRBD1 (5 bases). The CDR3 consists of 17 residues. From germline, CDR1 is KGHSH and CDR2 LQKENI. V was cut by 2 bases and J by 12 bases, with 28 bases left in between. The CDR3 region has the DNA TGTGCCAGCTCACCATCGGAGGGGCCTCGGGAAATGTGGTACCACACCTTC. The encoded protein is CASSPSEGPREMWYHTF. The full variable domain, in which reference TRBV18 and TRBJ1-2 provide the parts outside the CDR3, is NAGVMQNPRHLVRRRGQEARLRCSPMKGHSHVYWYRQLPEEGLKFMVYLQKENIIDESGMPKERFSAEFPKEGPSILRIQQVVRGDSAAYFCASSPSEGPREMWYHTFGSGTRLTVV.

The J gene is TRBJ1-2, the V gene TRBV4-3, with TRBD1 matching over 7 bases. V lost 0 bases, J lost 6 bases, and 7 bases stayed unmatched. The length of the CDR3 is 15 residues. CDR1 is LGHNA, CDR2 YSLEER, per germline. The CDR3 DNA is TGCGCCAGCAGCCAAGATTGGGCAGGGGGGAATGGCTACACCTTC. It encodes CASSQDWAGGNGYTF.

The J gene is TRBJ2-2, the V gene TRBV27; 10 bases agree with TRBD2. Germline V lookup: CDR1 MNHEY, CDR2 SMNVEV (reference sequence). The CDR3 has 19 residues. Germline trimming cut 0 bases from V and 0 bases from J; bases unmatched to any gene: 7. CDR3 amino acids: CASSLSALAGAANTGELFF. DNA for the CDR3: TGTGCCAGCAGTTTATCGGCCCTAGCGGGGGCGGCGAACACCGGGGAGCTGTTTTTT.

The J gene is TRBJ2-1, the V gene TRBV5-1, with 7 bases that match TRBD2. CDR1 and CDR2 from the germline V gene are SGHRS and YFSETQ. The CDR3 length is 15 residues. The trim removed 0 bases at V and 6 bases at J, leaving 6 bases unmatched. The CDR3: CASSLESGVVNEQFF. The CDR3 DNA is TGCGCCAGCAGCTTGGAAAGCGGGGTTGTCAATGAGCAGTTCTTC.

The rearrangement joins TRBV15 to TRBJ1-5; D perhaps matches TRBD1 (6 bases). Germline-derived CDR1 and CDR2 are LNHNV and YYDKDF (reference sequence). V lost 0 bases to trimming and J lost 3 bases, with 15 bases between them. CDR3 length: 17 residues. The CDR3 here is CATSRDSSTGYNQPQHF. The CDR3 DNA is TGTGCCACCAGCAGAGATTCGAGTACAGGGTACAATCAGCCCCAGCATTTT. Together with reference TRBV15 and TRBJ1-5, the CDR3 gives the full variable domain: DAMVIQNPRYQVTQFGKPVTLSCSQTLNHNVMYWYQQKSSQAPKLLFHYYDKDFNNEADTPDNFQSRRPNTSFCFLDIRSPGLGDTAMYLCATSRDSSTGYNQPQHFGDGTRLSIL.

Remarks on this clone: The sample contains more than one DNA sequence encoding this CDR3. The rearrangement links TRBV14 to TRBJ1-3, with 7 bases that match TRBD1. The germline gives CDR1 SGHDN, CDR2 FVKESK. V shed 4 bases and J 0 bases; nucleotides not matched to a gene: 3. There are 15 residues in the CDR3. The CDR3 here is CASSPRQGSGNTIYF. The DNA for the CDR3 is TGTGCCAGCAGCCCTCGACAGGGCTCTGGAAACACCATATATTTT.

This clone showed up just a few times. The CDR3 DNA sequence: TGCGCCAGCAGATTCCTCAGGGAGGGAGATGAGCAGTTCTTC. Encoded protein: CASRFLREGDEQFF. The gene calls are TRBV5-1 and TRBJ2-1; 7 nucleotides match TRBD2. Germline values: CDR1 SGHRS, CDR2 YFSETQ. This CDR3 contains 14 residues. Losses at the gene ends were 5 bases for V and 8 bases for J; bases not matched to a gene: 10.

This clone came up a few times. The chain links TRBV6-5 to TRBJ1-1; D gene ambiguous. Germline V gene sequence: CDR1 MNHEY, CDR2 SVGAGI. The CDR3 contains 13 residues. The V end was cut by 10 bases, the J end by 0 bases, with 12 bases between. CDR3 nucleotide sequence: TGTGCCACCACCTGGGCCCTGAACACTGAAGCTTTCTTT. Protein: CATTWALNTEAFF.

The V call is TRBV5-6, the J call TRBJ1-1; possibly TRBD1 for D (5 bases). This CDR3 comprises 13 residues. Trimming stripped 3 bases from V and 3 bases from J, with 9 bases between. Looked up from germline, CDR1 is SGHDT and CDR2 is YYEEEE. The CDR3 DNA reads as TGTGCCAGCAGCTACGTAGGGGACACTGAAGCTTTCTTT. It codes for CASSYVGDTEAFF.

This rearrangement joins TRBV29-1 to TRBJ2-5; D is possibly TRBD1 (6 bases). The DNA end is a closer match to TRBJ2-7, so the J assignment may be wrong. The CDR3 spans 13 residues. From germline, CDR1 is SQVTM and CDR2 ANQGSEA. CDR3 residues: CSVFGQGMDEQYF. The CDR3 DNA follows: TGCAGCGTTTTCGGGCAGGGGATGGACGAGCAGTACTTC.

V and J are TRBV5-5 and TRBJ1-1; 9 positions agree with TRBD1. The V and J ends lost 3 bases and 3 bases, in that order; junction bases with no gene match: 9. The CDR3 sequence is 16 residues long. From germline, CDR1 is SGHKS and CDR2 YYEKEE (reference sequence). The CDR3 sequence: CASSSWQTGGYTEAFF. The CDR3 nucleotides are TGTGCCAGCAGCTCCTGGCAGACAGGGGGATACACTGAAGCTTTCTTT.

The V call is TRBV2, the J call TRBJ1-5; possibly TRBD1 for D (5 bases). Germline V CDR1 and CDR2: SNHLY, FYNNEI. The CDR3 has 13 residues. The germline V and J ends were trimmed by 5 bases and 7 bases, with 12 bases remaining between them. For the CDR3, the DNA is TGTGCCAGCAGTACCCCAGGGTCCCAGCCCCAGCATTTT. Translation: CASSTPGSQPQHF.

The V call is TRBV7-2, the J call TRBJ1-6; the D gene is possibly TRBD1 (5 bases). Trimming pared 4 bases from V and 7 bases from J, leaving 14 bases between. This CDR3 is built from 15 residues. CDR1 SGHTA and CDR2 FQGNSA come from the germline V gene. The DNA of the CDR3 is TGTGCCAGCAGCTGGGGGGTATATCGGAATTCACCCCTCCACTTT. It translates to CASSWGVYRNSPLHF.

The genes are TRBV27 and TRBJ1-6; unclear D gene. Germline CDR1 reads MNHEY; CDR2 reads SMNVEV (reference sequence). The CDR3 is 14 amino acids. V shed 6 bases and J shed 7 bases, with 13 bases lying between them. CDR3 protein: CASSPSGLNSPLHF. Here the CDR3 DNA reads TGTGCCAGCAGCCCCTCGGGATTAAATTCACCCCTCCACTTT.

V is TRBV6-5 and J is TRBJ1-4; D unclear. Trimming cost V 6 bases and J 3 bases, with 11 bases left between them. The CDR3 sequence is 14 residues long. Germline V lookup: CDR1 MNHEY, CDR2 SVGAGI. The CDR3 coding sequence is TGTGCCAGCAGACCCTTGACTCCTAATGAAAAACTGTTTTTT. It encodes CASRPLTPNEKLFF.

This sequence joins TRBV11-2 and TRBJ2-3; 10 nucleotides agree with TRBD2. In germline, CDR1 is SGHAT, CDR2 FQNNGV. The V segment lost 2 bases and the J segment 7 bases; nucleotides outside the gene matches: 6. CDR3 length: 15 amino acids. CDR3 loop: CASSLLAGAPNTQYF. As DNA, the CDR3 is TGTGCCAGCAGCTTACTAGCGGGGGCCCCAAATACGCAGTATTTT.

The J gene is TRBJ1-5, the V gene TRBV27; 7 bases are shared with TRBD1. Germline values: CDR1 MNHEY, CDR2 SMNVEV (reference sequence). V dropped 7 bases and J dropped 5; count of bases not matched to a gene: 8. The CDR3 has 14 residues. The CDR3 DNA reads as TGTGCCAGCAATCGAGGGGGCAACTATCAGCCCCAGCATTTT. Translated, it gives CASNRGGNYQPQHF.